Presented here are 17 T cell receptor beta chains from one specimen sequenced in a study of CD8 T cells in Susac syndrome. Reverse transcription of roughly 0.5 to 1 ug RNA was carried out with random hexamers. TCRdb re-derived calls from the immunoSEQ multiplex PCR reads in MiXCR, one entry per CDR3 protein. The top ten clones hold roughly 0.13% of a sample with 180,000 or so distinct CDR3 sequences, around 94% of them seen once. Sequenced input: CD4+ T cells from PBMCs. These receptors were collected from a human donor in good health.

The chain couples TRBV20-1 to TRBJ2-2, with TRBD2 as a possible D gene (5 bases). The length of the CDR3 is 12 residues. Trimming removed 6 bases from V and 5 bases from J, with 10 bases in between. Germline V lookup: CDR1 DFQATT, CDR2 SNEGSKA (reference sequence). CDR3 amino acids: CSAPRDTGELFF. CDR3 in DNA: TGCAGTGCCCCTCGGGATACCGGGGAGCTGTTTTTT.

V usage is TRBV7-3 and J usage is TRBJ2-1, with 10 bases aligning to TRBD2. The V gene's germline CDR1 is SGHTA and CDR2 FQGTGA. The trim removed 5 bases at V and 4 bases at J, leaving 8 bases unmatched. CDR3 length: 16 residues. This CDR3 is CASSPTSGVTYNEQFF. The CDR3 DNA is TGTGCCAGCAGCCCCACTAGCGGGGTTACTTACAATGAGCAGTTCTTC.

For the CDR3, the DNA is TGTGCCAGCGGTACACTAGCGGAGCAGTTCTTC. It specifies CASGTLAEQFF. The chain links TRBV3-1 to TRBJ2-1; 7 bases agree with TRBD2. CDR1 LGHDT and CDR2 YNNKEL come from the germline V gene (reference sequence). The CDR3 is made up of 11 amino acids. Trimming took 8 bases from V and 10 from J; bases not matched to a gene: 5.

The rearrangement uses TRBV6-2 or TRBV6-3 and TRBJ2-3; D remains unclear. Per germline, CDR1 MNHEY and CDR2 SVGEGT. With 3 bases removed from V and 2 bases from J, the gap between germline ends came to 9 bases. The CDR3 sequence is 14 residues long. For the CDR3, the DNA is TGTGCCAGCAGTTATTTCCAGTTCACAGATACGCAGTATTTT. Its translation: CASSYFQFTDTQYF.

The rearrangement joins TRBV5-6 to TRBJ1-5; D not certain. This CDR3 is 15 amino acids long. V was pared by 5 bases and J by 0 bases, with 12 bases between. Germline values: CDR1 SGHDT, CDR2 YYEEEE. In nucleotides, the CDR3 is TGTGCCAGCAGTCCCCGAGGCAGTAGCAATCAGCCCCAGCATTTT. Translating gives CASSPRGSSNQPQHF.

This chain uses TRBV29-1 with TRBJ2-5, with D perhaps TRBD1 (6 bases). The germline CDR1 and CDR2 sequences are SQVTM and ANQGSEA. V lost 4 bases and J lost 5, with 11 bases in between. There are 12 residues in the CDR3. The CDR3 sequence is CSVGGQRETQYF. CDR3 DNA: TGCAGCGTTGGAGGACAGAGGGAGACCCAGTACTTC. Full variable domain (rest looked up from reference TRBV29-1 and TRBJ2-5): SAVISQKPSRDICQRGTSLTIQCQVDSQVTMMFWYRQQPGQSLTLIATANQGSEATYESGFVIDKFPISRPNLTFSTLTVSNMSPEDSSIYLCSVGGQRETQYFGPGTRLLVL.

The CDR3 DNA is TGCAGCGTTGAAGATGGCGGGGGGACCCAGTACTTC. As protein: CSVEDGGGTQYF. The rearrangement joins TRBV29-1 to TRBJ2-5; 7 nucleotides agree with TRBD2. The germline V gene encodes CDR1 SQVTM and CDR2 ANQGSEA. The V gene end was trimmed by 0 bases and the J gene end by 7 bases; junction bases not matched to a gene: 2. The CDR3 extends over 12 amino acids.

The chain has TRBV5-6 and TRBJ2-7, with D possibly TRBD2 on 7 matching bases. The V and J ends lost 4 bases and 7 bases respectively, with 15 bases between them. CDR1 and CDR2 from the germline V gene are SGHDT and YYEEEE. The CDR3 consists of 13 residues. DNA for the CDR3: TGTGCCAGCAGCCGAGGGGGGGCGAGAGAGCAGTACTTC. Its protein product is CASSRGGAREQYF.

This chain joins TRBV7-2 and TRBJ2-3, with D perhaps matching TRBD2 (5 bases). Deletions cut 5 bases from V and 5 bases from J, with 17 bases between. The CDR3 length is 15 residues. The germline gives CDR1 SGHTA, CDR2 FQGNSA. The chain's CDR3 is CASSHVVTGVDTQYF. The CDR3 DNA is TGTGCCAGCAGCCACGTTGTGACCGGGGTAGATACGCAGTATTTT.

The J gene is TRBJ2-3, the V gene TRBV2; 8 bases line up with TRBD1. V lost 6 bases to trimming and J lost 2 bases; unmatched junction nucleotides: 7. CDR3 length: 15 residues. CDR1 SNHLY and CDR2 FYNNEI come from the germline V gene. The CDR3 loop reads CASSPGTGLTDTQYF. CDR3 in DNA: TGTGCCAGCAGCCCCGGGACAGGTCTCACAGATACGCAGTATTTT.

The gene calls are TRBV25-1 and TRBJ2-3, with TRBD2 matching over 11 bases. Germline V gene data show CDR1 as MGHDK and CDR2 as SYGVNS. The CDR3 extends over 13 amino acids. Trimming removed 4 bases from V and 8 bases from J; junction bases left unmatched: 2. CDR3 protein: CASSVAGGPTQYF. As DNA, the CDR3 is TGTGCCAGCAGTGTAGCGGGGGGGCCTACGCAGTATTTT. Complete variable domain (other parts from reference TRBV25-1 and TRBJ2-3): EADIYQTPRYLVIGTGKKITLECSQTMGHDKMYWYQQDPGMELHLIHYSYGVNSTEKGDLSSESTVSRIRTEHFPLTLESARPSHTSQYLCASSVAGGPTQYFGPGTRLTVL.

The chain recombines TRBV12-3 or TRBV12-4 with TRBJ2-2; D not certain. The CDR3 length is 12 residues. Trimming stripped 5 bases from V and 7 bases from J, with 8 bases between. This CDR3 is CASSREVGELFF. DNA for the CDR3: TGTGCCAGCAGTCGAGAGGTCGGGGAGCTGTTTTTT.

This clonotype was counted a single time. The genes are TRBV14 and TRBJ2-5; 11 bases line up with TRBD2. Germline-derived CDR1 and CDR2 are SGHDN and FVKESK. After removal of 4 bases from V and 1 base from J, the junction contained 8 bases not matched to a gene. This CDR3 spans 17 amino acids. The CDR3 DNA reads TGTGCCAGCAGCCCGGGACTAGCGGTATTGGGCCAAGAGACCCAGTACTTC. Translated, it gives CASSPGLAVLGQETQYF.

The chain uses TRBV20-1 and TRBJ1-1; possible D gene TRBD1, 5 bases. Germline values: CDR1 DFQATT, CDR2 SNEGSKA (reference sequence). The CDR3 covers 14 residues. V was pared by 1 base and J by 2 bases, with 11 bases between. CDR3 in DNA: TGCAGTGCTAGAGGACAGCCTACTAACACTGAAGCTTTCTTT. Protein: CSARGQPTNTEAFF.

This sequence joins TRBV20-1 and TRBJ1-3; D is unclear. Trimming shortened V by 0 bases and J by 2 bases, and 14 bases separated the two germline ends. CDR3 length: 16 residues. Germline V lookup: CDR1 DFQATT, CDR2 SNEGSKA (reference sequence). The CDR3: CSAREPGRMAGNTIYF. As DNA, the CDR3 is TGCAGTGCTAGAGAGCCGGGAAGAATGGCTGGAAACACCATATATTTT.

V usage is TRBV2 and J usage is TRBJ2-1; 9 bases match TRBD2. The CDR3 length is 14 residues. J gave up 6 bases and V 7 bases, and 7 bases lay outside the gene matches. Germline V CDR1 and CDR2: SNHLY, FYNNEI. In nucleotides, the CDR3 is TGTGCCAGCACCGGGACTAGCATTGGCAATGAGCAGTTCTTC. Its protein product is CASTGTSIGNEQFF. The full variable domain, its missing parts supplied by reference TRBV2 and TRBJ2-1, is EPEVTQTPSHQVTQMGQEVILRCVPISNHLYFYWYRQILGQKVEFLVSFYNNEISEKSEIFDDQFSVERPDGSNFTLKIRSTKLEDSAMYFCASTGTSIGNEQFFGPGTRLTVL.

The chain uses TRBV6-2 or TRBV6-3 and TRBJ1-1; D possibly corresponds to TRBD1 (6 bases). Germline loops: CDR1 MNHEY, CDR2 SVGEGT. With 3 bases removed from V and 1 base from J, the gap between germline ends came to 12 bases. This CDR3 is built from 15 residues. CDR3 amino acids: CASSYQGLPNTEAFF. CDR3 nucleotide sequence: TGTGCCAGCAGTTATCAGGGGCTTCCGAACACTGAAGCTTTCTTT.